This TCR beta chain is drawn from a study of control samples from healthy donors and cancer patients (dated by TCRdb to 2018 to 2021). To prepare the library, the immunoSEQ multiplex PCR assay was applied. Drawn from immuneACCESS, this table holds only the in-frame rearrangements with V and J called that TCRdb kept. Clones are partly lost; checked studies trace under half to an unresolved V gene and leave the rest unexplained. Present in this sample are about 170,000 clones, roughly 89% of which were seen just once. The biggest ten clones account for approximately 12% of the sample. At the junction V is shortened by 4 bases and J by 5 bases, with 17 bases in between. Based on the germline V gene, the CDR1 and CDR2 sequences are SNHLY and FYNNEI. Its CDR3 holds 15 amino acids, cysteine through phenylalanine. Left in the record is the CDR3 DNA by itself, 45 bases read in frame from the first base. Worth noting for this clone: Its binding antigen is unknown. Base qualities were left out, and no much larger clone turns up one base away.

Material for sequencing was blood. The chain uses TRBV2 and TRBJ1-1, with TRBD1 perhaps the D gene, on 5 matching bases. This sequence was found in a man under 40 in good health. The DNA sequence is as follows: TGTGCCAGCAGTGCGACTTCAGGCTGGGGGACTGAAGCTTTCTTT. Its translation is CASSATSGWGTEAFF. The variable domain in full, with residues beyond the CDR3 obtained from the reference TRBV2 and TRBJ1-1 genes, is EPEVTQTPSHQVTQMGQEVILRCVPISNHLYFYWYRQILGQKVEFLVSFYNNEISEKSEIFDDQFSVERPDGSNFTLKIRSTKLEDSAMYFCASSATSGWGTEAFFGQGTRLTVV.